This T cell receptor beta chain was captured by sequencing in a study of shared clonotypes between healthy human individuals. Sequencing used immunoSEQ multiplex PCR; TCRdb keeps in-frame clones, though not all of them. The table shows over 2 million clones, with around 96% occurring only once. This CDR3 has 14 amino acids. V dropped 4 bases and J dropped 1 base, with 10 bases sitting between them. In germline, CDR1 is MNHEY, CDR2 SVGAGI. Naive CD8 cells comprised CD45RO-negative, CCR7-positively selected cells, excluding terminally differentiated effector memory CD45RA+ cells. The source of this sequence is a man between 18 and 29 years old in good health. What was sequenced was naive CD8+ T cells sorted from blood. This chain links TRBV6-5 with TRBJ2-5; D is ambiguous. CDR3 bases: TGTGCCAGCAGTTTCTGGGTCAGCCAAGAGACCCAGTACTTC. Amino acids: CASSFWVSQETQYF.